A selection of T cell receptor beta chains follows, all from one sample in a study of shared clonotypes between healthy human individuals. Sequencing was performed with immunoSEQ multiplex PCR; in TCRdb, only in-frame clones are kept and a portion is missing. The profile shows 550,000 to 750,000 clones, roughly 96% of them singletons. Sequenced material: naive CD8+ T cells sorted from blood. These receptors were obtained from a woman aged 30 to 39 in good health. The CDR3 runs from the conserved cysteine through the conserved F or W. The order of the fields is J gene, clone size, D gene, V gene, CDR3 DNA, CDR3 protein. D genes are given only for firm matches. Size is omitted from some rows. Given values are once, few, many or a class for expanded clones.

j_call: TRBJ2-5; clone_size: NA; d_call: TRBD2; v_call: TRBV27; cdr3_nt: TGTGCCAGCAGCTATAGCGGGAGTCAGGGAGAGACCCAGTACTTC; cdr3_aa: CASSYSGSQGETQYF
j_call: TRBJ2-1; clone_size: once; d_call: TRBD2; v_call: TRBV11-2; cdr3_nt: TGTGCCAGCAGCTTACTAGCGGGAGTGAATGAGCAGTTCTTC; cdr3_aa: CASSLLAGVNEQFF
j_call: TRBJ1-1; clone_size: NA; d_call: NA; v_call: TRBV25-1; cdr3_nt: TGTGCCAGCAGTGGGGGACGGGCCAATGGGGTCTGGACTGAAGCTTTCTTT; cdr3_aa: CASSGGRANGVWTEAFF
j_call: TRBJ1-5; clone_size: NA; d_call: NA; v_call: TRBV5-6; cdr3_nt: TGTGCCAGCAGCTTGGGGGGTAGCAATCAGCCCCAGCATTTT; cdr3_aa: CASSLGGSNQPQHF
j_call: TRBJ2-5; clone_size: NA; d_call: TRBD2; v_call: TRBV11-1; cdr3_nt: TGTGCCAGCAGCTCGTGGACTAGCGGGGAGACCCAGTACTTC; cdr3_aa: CASSSWTSGETQYF
j_call: TRBJ1-3; clone_size: NA; d_call: NA; v_call: TRBV7-3; cdr3_nt: TGTGCCTTCCCTAGGGATTCCGGAAACACCATATATTTT; cdr3_aa: CAFPRDSGNTIYF
j_call: TRBJ2-1; clone_size: once; d_call: TRBD2; v_call: TRBV27; cdr3_nt: TGTGCCAGCAGTCTAGCGCGGGAGGGCCTGTTCAATGAGCAGTTCTTC; cdr3_aa: CASSLAREGLFNEQFF
j_call: TRBJ2-7; clone_size: NA; d_call: NA; v_call: TRBV28; cdr3_nt: TGTGCCAGCAGTCCCTTTATTGACAGGGGCTCAGCGGGAGCTACCTCCTACGAGCAGTACTTC; cdr3_aa: CASSPFIDRGSAGATSYEQYF
j_call: TRBJ2-3; clone_size: NA; d_call: NA; v_call: TRBV28; cdr3_nt: TGTGCCAGCAGTGATCAGGGACTCAGGGATACGCAGTATTTT; cdr3_aa: CASSDQGLRDTQYF
j_call: TRBJ2-3; clone_size: once; d_call: NA; v_call: TRBV9; cdr3_nt: TGTGCCAGCAGCGGGGGTTCAGGTACGCAGTATTTT; cdr3_aa: CASSGGSGTQYF